This T cell receptor beta chain was identified in a study of T cell changes during pregnancy in multiple sclerosis. Germline CDR1 is MNHEY and CDR2 is SMNVEV (reference sequence). J lost 11 bases, V lost 3 bases, and 5 bases had no gene match. The CDR3 loop spans 14 amino acids. Method: immunoSEQ multiplex PCR; TCRdb's copy keeps in-frame clones and lacks some. This table has 50,000 or so clones, around 90% appearing once. The sample consisted of CD4+ T cells from peripheral blood mononuclear cells, taken in the second trimester of pregnancy. This sequence originates from a female donor with multiple sclerosis, enrolled in a pregnancy study. The rearrangement joins TRBV27 to TRBJ1-6; 9 bases agree with TRBD1. CDR3 loop: CASSLGQGLAPLHF. The CDR3 DNA follows: TGTGCCAGCAGTTTGGGACAGGGTTTGGCACCCCTCCACTTT.